A selection of T cell receptor beta chains follows, all from one sample in a study of cytomegalovirus exposure and HLA in healthy donors. Some clones are missing from TCRdb's copy, which holds only in-frame ones; the method was immunoSEQ multiplex PCR. The table lists fewer than 130,000 clones. The sample comprised PBMCs. The source is a man aged 45-65 years in good health and CMV-seronegative. Both conserved end residues are part of each CDR3. The D gene is left open where the match is weak.

v_gene	j_gene	d_gene	CDR3nt	CDR3aa
TRBV6-6	TRBJ1-2	NA	TGTGCCAGCAGTTCGGGAGGGCTAAACTTTGGCTACACCTTC	CASSSGGLNFGYTF
TRBV11-2	TRBJ1-5	NA	TGTGCCAGCAGCTCACAGAGTAATAGCAATCAGCCCCAGCATTTT	CASSSQSNSNQPQHF
TRBV6-5	TRBJ2-7	NA	TGTGCCAGCAGTTATGGGATCCCGGCGGGCGAGCAGTACTTC	CASSYGIPAGEQYF
TRBV10-3	TRBJ1-2	NA	TGTGCCATCAGTGGAGGACAGATGTATGGCTACACCTTC	CAISGGQMYGYTF
TRBV7-9	TRBJ2-1	TRBD1	TGTGCCAGCACCTCATCCCGGGACAGGGGATACAATGAGCAGTTCTTC	CASTSSRDRGYNEQFF
TRBV18	TRBJ2-1	TRBD2	TGTGCCAGCTCACCCCCTCCCGGGACTAGCGGGAGGGCCGGTGAGCAGTTCTTC	CASSPPPGTSGRAGEQFF
TRBV4-3	TRBJ1-2	TRBD1	TGCGCCAGCAGCCCTAATACGGGACAGGGCCGCTATGGCTACACCTTC	CASSPNTGQGRYGYTF
TRBV6-5	TRBJ2-7	TRBD1	TGTGCCAGCAGATGGGACAGTTCCTCCTACGAGCAGTACTTC	CASRWDSSSYEQYF
TRBV6-1	TRBJ1-1	TRBD1	TGTGCCAGCACCGAGGACAGGGTTATTTTGGACGCTTTCTTT	CASTEDRVILDAFF
TRBV18	TRBJ2-3	NA	TGTGCCAGCTCTGCGGGGGACAAACGCACAGATACGCAGTATTTT	CASSAGDKRTDTQYF
TRBV2	TRBJ1-5	TRBD1	TGTGCCAACAGTGTCCAGGGGGCGGCCAATCAGCCCCAGCATTTT	CANSVQGAANQPQHF
TRBV2	TRBJ2-1	NA	TGTGCCAGCACCTACGGCGGGGACTACAATGAGCAGTTCTTC	CASTYGGDYNEQFF
TRBV18	TRBJ2-5	NA	TGTGCCAGCTCACCGTCGACTGCCGAAGGGACCCAGTACTTC	CASSPSTAEGTQYF
TRBV7-9	TRBJ2-2	TRBD2	TGTGCCAGCAGCCCTCGTGGCGGGGGGGCCGGGGAGCTGTTTTTT	CASSPRGGGAGELFF
TRBV28	TRBJ1-1	NA	TGTGCCAGCAGTGATACAGGGTGGGAAGCTTTCTTT	CASSDTGWEAFF
TRBV7-2	TRBJ1-2	NA	TGTGCCAGCAGCTTAACGGGGGGGGGCAATGGCTACACCTTC	CASSLTGGGNGYTF
TRBV29-1	TRBJ1-2	NA	TGCAGCGCCCGGACAGAAGTACATGGCTACACCTTC	CSARTEVHGYTF
TRBV7-2	TRBJ2-5	TRBD2	TGTGCCAGCAGCCTAACTAGCGGGAGTGTTGAGGCCCAGTACTTC	CASSLTSGSVEAQYF
TRBV4-2	TRBJ2-1	TRBD2	TGTGCCAGCAGCCAGGGGGACTACGATGAGCAGTTCTTC	CASSQGDYDEQFF
TRBV11-2	TRBJ2-4	NA	TGTGCCAGCAGCTTAGATGTTACGGCAGGGGAAAGAGCCAAAAACATTCAGTACTTC	CASSLDVTAGERAKNIQYF
TRBV9	TRBJ2-1	TRBD2	TGTGCCAGCAGCGTGGGGTCTAGCGGGGGGGCTAGTGTAAATGAGCAGTTCTTC	CASSVGSSGGASVNEQFF
TRBV4-1	TRBJ2-3	TRBD2	TGCGCCAGCAGCCACACTAGCGGGAGGGAAGGGGATACGCAGTATTTT	CASSHTSGREGDTQYF
TRBV11-3	TRBJ2-7	TRBD2	TGTGCCAGCAGCTGGACTAGCGGGGACCCCTACGAGCAGTACTTC	CASSWTSGDPYEQYF
TRBV9	TRBJ2-7	NA	TGTGCCAGCAGCGTAGCGGGGTTTTCGGGTCACGAGCAGTACTTC	CASSVAGFSGHEQYF
TRBV11-2	TRBJ1-2	NA	TGTGCCAGCAGCGTCGGGAACTATGGCTACACCTTC	CASSVGNYGYTF
TRBV7-9	TRBJ2-7	NA	TGTGCCAGCAGCGGGCTAGCAGTCGAGCAGTACTTC	CASSGLAVEQYF
TRBV4-3	TRBJ1-1	NA	TGCGCCAGCAGCCTGGGGACAGAAGCTTTCTTT	CASSLGTEAFF
TRBV29-1	TRBJ2-1	TRBD2	TGCAGCGTTGCCGGGACTAGACAATACAATGAGCAGTTCTTC	CSVAGTRQYNEQFF
TRBV4-3	TRBJ1-2	NA	TGCGCCAGCAGCCAAGAAACAGGCTATGGCTACACCTTC	CASSQETGYGYTF
TRBV18	TRBJ2-5	TRBD1	TGTGCCAGCTCACCCCAACAGGGGGCTACGGGAGAGACCCAGTACTTC	CASSPQQGATGETQYF
TRBV5-1	TRBJ1-1	NA	TGCGCCAGCAGCTTACGAGGGGGTATGGGCACTGAAGCTTTCTTT	CASSLRGGMGTEAFF
TRBV5-1	TRBJ2-5	TRBD2	TGCGCCAGCAGGGGAGTGACTAGCGGAGGGGGGGAGACCCAGTACTTC	CASRGVTSGGGETQYF
TRBV6-5	TRBJ1-2	NA	TGTGCCAGCAGTTACCGACCGGGAAACTATGGCTACACCTTC	CASSYRPGNYGYTF
TRBV30	TRBJ2-3	TRBD2	TGTGCCTGGAGTGTAGGCGGGGGTACAGATACGCAGTATTTT	CAWSVGGGTDTQYF
TRBV7-2	TRBJ1-1	TRBD1	TGTGCCAGCAGCCCGGACAGGGGGATCGGGGAAGCTTTCTTT	CASSPDRGIGEAFF
TRBV7-8	TRBJ1-1	NA	TGTGCCAGCAGGTTGACAGTGAACACTGAAGCTTTCTTT	CASRLTVNTEAFF
TRBV5-1	TRBJ2-5	NA	TGCGCCAGCAGTTCGTCGGACAGTGGCAAGACCCAGTACTTC	CASSSSDSGKTQYF
TRBV4-1	TRBJ2-7	NA	TGCGCCAGCAGCCTCCGTTTCCCGGCAGGGTGGCAGTACTTC	CASSLRFPAGWQYF
TRBV6-1	TRBJ1-3	NA	TGTGCCAGCAGTGGGAAAGGGGTGAGCTCTGGAAACACCATATATTTT	CASSGKGVSSGNTIYF
TRBV4-1	TRBJ1-1	TRBD1	TGCGCCAGCAGCCAACAGACAGGGGTGAACACTGAAGCTTTCTTT	CASSQQTGVNTEAFF
TRBV5-6	TRBJ1-5	NA	TGTGCCAGCAGCTTCTTTGGCAATCAGCCCCAGCATTTT	CASSFFGNQPQHF
TRBV5-1	TRBJ1-1	NA	TGCGCCAGCCGCGGGAGTCAGGGTTCTGAAGCTTTCTTT	CASRGSQGSEAFF
TRBV18	TRBJ1-1	NA	TGTGCCAGCTCACCACCGACGAGGGACACTGAAGCTTTCTTT	CASSPPTRDTEAFF
TRBV27	TRBJ2-1	TRBD2	TGTGCCAGCAGTTTATCGGGACTAGTTACCTACAATGAGCAGTTCTTC	CASSLSGLVTYNEQFF
TRBV10-3	TRBJ2-7	TRBD2	TGTGCCATCAGTGAACCAAGCGGGAGAGCCGAGCAGTACTTC	CAISEPSGRAEQYF
TRBV27	TRBJ1-5	TRBD1	TGTGCCAGCAGTACATTTCCGGGACAGGCAAATCAGCCCCAGCATTTT	CASSTFPGQANQPQHF
TRBV5-1	TRBJ2-5	NA	TGCGCCAGCAGCTTCGGCAGGGGTAGGGAGACCCAGTACTTC	CASSFGRGRETQYF
TRBV2	TRBJ1-4	TRBD1	TGTGCCAGCAGTGAAGGACAGGGGGAGGAAAAACTGTTTTTT	CASSEGQGEEKLFF
TRBV6-1	TRBJ2-7	TRBD1	TGTGCCAGCAGAAGAGAGGACAGGACCTACGAGCAGTACTTC	CASRREDRTYEQYF
TRBV9	TRBJ1-4	TRBD1	TGTGCCAGCAGCTTATCAACAGGGGCGGGTGAAAAACTGTTTTTT	CASSLSTGAGEKLFF
TRBV19	TRBJ1-2	TRBD1	TGTGCCAGTAGCCCGTGGACAGGGGAGGGCGGCTACACCTTC	CASSPWTGEGGYTF